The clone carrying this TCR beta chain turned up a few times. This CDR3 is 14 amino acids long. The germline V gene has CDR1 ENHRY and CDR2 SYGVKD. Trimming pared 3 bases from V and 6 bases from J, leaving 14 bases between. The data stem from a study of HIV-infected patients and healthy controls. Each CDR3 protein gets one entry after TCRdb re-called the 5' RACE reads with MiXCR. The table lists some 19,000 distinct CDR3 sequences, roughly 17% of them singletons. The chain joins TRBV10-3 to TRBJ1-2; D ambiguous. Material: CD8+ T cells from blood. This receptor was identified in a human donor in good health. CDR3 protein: CAISEHRPGDGYTF. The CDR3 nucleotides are TGTGCCATCAGTGAACACCGGCCGGGTGATGGCTACACCTTC.